This T cell receptor (beta chain) was identified in a study of blood T cell repertoires in COVID-19. Study-level background: Sources were T cells, B-cell-depleted T cells, or PBMCs; the material itself was cDNA or gDNA.

As processed by the authors: For nucleated cells, counts were estimated from reference gene primer amplification. Profiled with immunoSEQ multiplex PCR; TCRdb holds only in-frame clones, not every one. That table is the source of V, J and clone size, and D and trimming were worked out from the DNA. Altogether 150,000 to 200,000 clones are present, roughly four fifths being singletons, with the ten largest covering about 2.1%. The CDR3 has 16 residues. The germline gives CDR1 SGHRS, CDR2 YFSETQ. V was trimmed by 4 bases and J by 1 base, leaving 15 bases between them. The sequence was collected from an elderly woman with acute or convalescent COVID-19. Sequences were obtained from peripheral blood. The chain employs TRBV5-1 and TRBJ2-1, with a tentative D call TRBD1 (6 bases). The CDR3 is CASSPRTEPSYNEQFF. The CDR3 bases are TGCGCCAGCAGCCCGCGGACAGAACCATCCTACAATGAGCAGTTCTTC. Looking up the rest from reference TRBV5-1 and TRBJ2-1 gives the full variable domain: KAGVTQTPRYLIKTRGQQVTLSCSPISGHRSVSWYQQTPGQGLQFLFEYFSETQRNKGNFPGRFSGRQFSNSRSEMNVSTLELGDSALYLCASSPRTEPSYNEQFFGPGTRLTVL.